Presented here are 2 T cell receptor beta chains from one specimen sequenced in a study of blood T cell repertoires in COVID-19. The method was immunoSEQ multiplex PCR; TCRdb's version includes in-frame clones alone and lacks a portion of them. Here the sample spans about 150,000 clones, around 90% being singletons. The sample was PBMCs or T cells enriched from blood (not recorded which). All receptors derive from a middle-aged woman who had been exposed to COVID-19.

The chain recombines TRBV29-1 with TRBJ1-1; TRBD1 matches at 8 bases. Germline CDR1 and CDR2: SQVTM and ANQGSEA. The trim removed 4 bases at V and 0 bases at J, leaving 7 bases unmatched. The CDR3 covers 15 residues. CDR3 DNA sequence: TGCAGCGTTGGGGACAGGTTAATTCTGAACACTGAAGCTTTCTTT. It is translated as CSVGDRLILNTEAFF. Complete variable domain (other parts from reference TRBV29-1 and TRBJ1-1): SAVISQKPSRDICQRGTSLTIQCQVDSQVTMMFWYRQQPGQSLTLIATANQGSEATYESGFVIDKFPISRPNLTFSTLTVSNMSPEDSSIYLCSVGDRLILNTEAFFGQGTRLTVV.

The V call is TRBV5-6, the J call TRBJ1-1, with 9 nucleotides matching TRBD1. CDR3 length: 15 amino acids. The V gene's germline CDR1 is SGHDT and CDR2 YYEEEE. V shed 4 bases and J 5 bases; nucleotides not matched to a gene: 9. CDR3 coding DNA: TGTGCCAGCAGCACTCTAGGGACAGGGAGAACTGAAGCTTTCTTT. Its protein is CASSTLGTGRTEAFF.